One and the same sample provided the 20 T cell receptor beta chains below, sequenced in a study of T cell repertoires in cytomegalovirus infection. For these receptors, no antigen is known. One entry per CDR3 protein, called by TCRdb with MiXCR from the reads. The sample shows more than 250,000 distinct CDR3 sequences, 20% to 30% of them seen only once. The input for sequencing was cultured PBMCs, taken from culture after CMV antigen stimulation. These receptors came from a human donor in good health (CMV status not recorded). Some clones in this sample may be carry-over from other donors' samples.

The V and J genes are TRBV5-1 and TRBJ2-3, with D possibly TRBD2 on 5 matching bases. Germline CDR1 SGHRS, CDR2 YFSETQ. CDR3 length: 12 amino acids. V was trimmed by 3 bases and J by 10 bases, leaving 12 bases between them. This CDR3 reads CASSSILVPQYF. CDR3 bases: TGCGCCAGCAGCTCCATACTAGTTCCGCAGTATTTT.

This clonotype was observed a few times. This chain joins TRBV7-8 and TRBJ2-1; a possible D gene is TRBD2 (6 bases). Trimming pared 2 bases from V and 9 bases from J, leaving 14 bases between. The CDR3 loop spans 14 amino acids. The germline CDR1 and CDR2 sequences are SGHVS and FQNEAQ. Here the CDR3 DNA reads TGTGCCAGCAGCTTATGGAGGGTGACCAGTGAGCAGTTCTTC. This translates into CASSLWRVTSEQFF.

This rearrangement joins TRBV7-6 to TRBJ2-2, with TRBD1 matching 10 bases. Trimming cost V 5 bases and J 4 bases; bases outside gene matches: 4. The germline gives CDR1 SGHVS, CDR2 FNYEAQ. The CDR3 is made up of 15 amino acids. The CDR3 region has the DNA TGTGCCAGCAGCATCGGACAGGGGGGCACCGGGGAGCTGTTTTTT. Translating it yields CASSIGQGGTGELFF.

In this sample, this clonotype turned up a few times. The CDR3 here is CASSTRYNREGRSISYNEQFF. For the CDR3, the DNA is TGTGCCAGTAGTACTCGATACAATAGGGAGGGCCGTTCTATATCATACAATGAGCAGTTCTTC. This chain links TRBV19 with TRBJ2-1; TRBD2 aligns across 7 bases. Per the germline V gene, CDR1 is LNHDA and CDR2 is SQIVND (reference sequence). J gave up 4 bases and V 4 bases, and 25 bases lay outside the gene matches. CDR3 length: 21 amino acids.

This clonotype was counted many times. V gene TRBV10-3 combines with J gene TRBJ2-7; 9 positions agree with TRBD2. Germline V lookup: CDR1 ENHRY, CDR2 SYGVKD. CDR3 size: 14 residues. This CDR3 reads CAVRAGGSSYEQYV. The CDR3 DNA follows: TGTGCCGTCAGAGCGGGAGGAAGCTCCTACGAGCAGTACGTC.

V is TRBV20-1 and J is TRBJ2-7; 15 bases fit TRBD2. This CDR3 is 17 amino acids long. V was pared by 5 bases and J by 0 bases, with 8 bases of the junction left unmatched. The germline CDR1 and CDR2 sequences are DFQATT and SNEGSKA (reference sequence). The CDR3 reads CSALGLAGGVGSYEQYF. As DNA, the CDR3 is TGCAGTGCTCTTGGACTAGCGGGAGGGGTAGGCTCCTACGAGCAGTACTTC.

This clonotype was recorded a few times. The chain combines TRBV7-9 with TRBJ2-2; D ambiguous. Germline V gene sequence: CDR1 SEHNR, CDR2 FQNEAQ (reference sequence). Trimming removed 1 base from V and 4 bases from J, with 10 bases in between. The CDR3 is made up of 15 amino acids. The CDR3 region is CASSLVHYPTGELFF. DNA for the CDR3: TGTGCCAGCAGCTTAGTACACTATCCCACCGGGGAGCTGTTTTTT.

This clonotype has a handful of counts. The V and J genes are TRBV12-5 and TRBJ1-5, with unresolved D. The V end was cut by 6 bases, the J end by 5 bases, with 11 bases between. The CDR3 totals 13 residues. Germline CDR1 is LGHNT and CDR2 is FRNRAP. The CDR3 protein is CASGNRGDQPQHF. The CDR3 bases are TGTGCTAGTGGCAACAGAGGAGATCAGCCCCAGCATTTT.

The chain combines TRBV29-1 with TRBJ1-1, with 9 nucleotides matching TRBD1. The CDR3 is made up of 13 amino acids. Germline V gene data show CDR1 as SQVTM and CDR2 as ANQGSEA. V was clipped by 4 bases and J by 4 bases; unmatched bases: 4. The CDR3 DNA sequence: TGCAGCGTTGGAGGACAGGGGTTCACTGAAGCTTTCTTT. Its protein product is CSVGGQGFTEAFF.

The gene calls are TRBV7-2 and TRBJ2-7; TRBD1 matches 7 bases. This CDR3 contains 14 residues. The junction had 8 bases not matched to a gene; V was cut back by 7 bases and J by 2 bases. CDR1 SGHTA and CDR2 FQGNSA come from the germline V gene. The DNA for the CDR3 is TGTGCCAGCACCCGGGACAGAGGGACCTACGAGCAGTACTTC. Translation: CASTRDRGTYEQYF. Using reference TRBV7-2 and TRBJ2-7 for the parts outside the CDR3, the full variable domain is GAGVSQSPSNKVTEKGKDVELRCDPISGHTALYWYRQSLGQGLEFLIYFQGNSAPDKSGLPSDRFSAERTGGSVSTLTIQRTQQEDSAVYLCASTRDRGTYEQYFGPGTRLTVT.

This clonotype was counted a few times. The V call is TRBV19, the J call TRBJ1-5, with D possibly matching TRBD1 (5 bases). V lost 0 bases to trimming and J lost 4 bases, with 10 bases between them. This CDR3 comprises 15 residues. CDR1 LNHDA and CDR2 SQIVND come from the germline V gene (reference sequence). In DNA form, the CDR3 reads TGTGCCAGTAGTATAGATGGGGCCCGAAATCAGCCCCAGCATTTT. Translated: CASSIDGARNQPQHF.

The rearrangement links TRBV2 to TRBJ1-4; weak D call: TRBD1 (6 bases). V lost 4 bases and J lost 6, with 12 bases in between. Germline V gene lookup returns CDR1 SNHLY and CDR2 FYNNEI. The CDR3 has 14 residues. This chain's CDR3 is CASSAGAGDEKLFF. The CDR3 nucleotides are TGTGCCAGCAGTGCGGGGGCAGGAGATGAAAAACTGTTTTTT.

There are a few counts of this clonotype. The J gene is TRBJ2-3, the V gene TRBV7-9; D is perhaps TRBD2 (5 bases). The V end was cut by 4 bases, the J end by 5 bases, with 10 bases between. The CDR3 has 13 residues. Per the germline V gene, CDR1 is SEHNR and CDR2 is FQNEAQ (reference sequence). The CDR3 coding sequence is TGTGCCAGCAGCTGGTGGACTCGAGATACGCAGTATTTT. This codes for CASSWWTRDTQYF. The full variable domain, completed using reference TRBV7-9 and TRBJ2-3, is DTGVSQNPRHKITKRGQNVTFRCDPISEHNRLYWYRQTLGQGPEFLTYFQNEAQLEKSRLLSDRFSAERPKGSFSTLEIQRTEQGDSAMYLCASSWWTRDTQYFGPGTRLTVL.

The gene calls are TRBV27 and TRBJ2-2; the match to TRBD2 covers 13 bases. Germline V gives CDR1 MNHEY, CDR2 SMNVEV (reference sequence). V trimming: 4 bases; J trimming: 1 base; junction bases outside the gene matches: 6. The CDR3 extends over 18 amino acids. The CDR3 sequence: CASSSTSGRAWNTGELFF. The CDR3 DNA is TGTGCCAGCAGTTCCACTAGCGGGAGGGCCTGGAACACCGGGGAGCTGTTTTTT.

The chain carries TRBV20-1 and TRBJ2-4; 8 positions match TRBD2. Germline V CDR1 and CDR2: DFQATT, SNEGSKA (reference sequence). V lost 5 bases, J lost 2 bases, and 8 bases stayed unmatched. The CDR3 spans 15 residues. In nucleotides, the CDR3 is TGCAGTGCTCCGGCGGGGGGCGAGTCCAAAAACATTCAGTACTTC. Its translation: CSAPAGGESKNIQYF.

The chain recombines TRBV6-8 with TRBJ1-2; D unresolved. Germline-derived CDR1 and CDR2 are MNHGY and SAAAGT. The CDR3 is made up of 15 amino acids. V was cut by 2 bases and J by 4 bases, with 14 bases left in between. CDR3 DNA sequence: TGTGCCAGCAGTTACCGATGGCCACCGGGCTATGGCTACACCTTC. Translated: CASSYRWPPGYGYTF.

This clonotype was found a few times. This sequence joins TRBV29-1 and TRBJ2-1; weak D call: TRBD2 (6 bases). Trimming took 4 bases from V and 6 from J, leaving 10 bases between them. Germline assignment: CDR1 SQVTM and CDR2 ANQGSEA. The CDR3 extends over 12 amino acids. CDR3 DNA sequence: TGCAGCGTTGGCGGGGTTGGCAATGAGCAGTTCTTC. This encodes CSVGGVGNEQFF.

The rearrangement joins TRBV12-3 or TRBV12-4 to TRBJ2-1, with 12 bases matching TRBD2. This CDR3 is built from 15 residues. V lost 4 bases to trimming and J lost 6 bases; unmatched junction nucleotides: 4. The CDR3 here is CASSSRTSGTNEQFF. CDR3 coding DNA: TGTGCCAGCAGTTCCCGGACTAGCGGGACCAATGAGCAGTTCTTC.

The chain employs TRBV6-2 or TRBV6-3 and TRBJ1-1, with D perhaps TRBD1 (5 bases). CDR1 is MNHEY, CDR2 SVGEGT, per germline. V lost 2 bases to trimming and J lost 4 bases, with 11 bases between them. This CDR3 region has 14 residues. The CDR3 nucleotides read TGTGCCAGCAGTTACGGGGGGTATGGCACTGAAGCTTTCTTT. It is translated as CASSYGGYGTEAFF.

This clonotype was counted only a few times. V gene TRBV5-1 combines with J gene TRBJ2-2; D might be TRBD1 (5 bases). The CDR3 spans 15 residues. V was cut by 1 base and J by 0 bases, with 7 bases left in between. Germline V gene lookup returns CDR1 SGHRS and CDR2 YFSETQ. The CDR3 sequence is CASSLRQPNTGELFF. The CDR3 nucleotides are TGCGCCAGCAGCTTGAGACAGCCGAACACCGGGGAGCTGTTTTTT.